Below are 3 T cell receptor beta chains sequenced from a single sample in a study of blood T cell repertoires in COVID-19 (dated by TCRdb to the early 2020s). The library was produced with the immunoSEQ multiplex PCR assay. TCRdb holds this immuneACCESS table with in-frame rearrangements only. Some clones are missing; in checked studies, unresolved V genes explain under half, and the rest has no known cause. This sample gives about 74,000 clones in total; approximately 83% of them show up just once. Over 40% of the sample is held by the ten biggest clonotypes. The sequenced sample consisted of peripheral blood. The receptors originated from a man of 80 years or more with acute or convalescent COVID-19.

V is TRBV5-1 and J is TRBJ1-2, with 9 bases aligning to TRBD1. Unmatched junction bases numbered 18, after V lost 2 bases and J lost 4 bases. This CDR3 comprises 19 residues. The germline V gene has CDR1 SGHRS and CDR2 YFSETQ. The CDR3 sequence: CASSLTLPGQGFGSYGYTF. The CDR3 DNA follows: TGCGCCAGCAGCTTAACACTCCCGGGACAGGGTTTTGGGAGCTATGGCTACACCTTC. Filled out from reference TRBV5-1 and TRBJ1-2, the complete variable domain reads KAGVTQTPRYLIKTRGQQVTLSCSPISGHRSVSWYQQTPGQGLQFLFEYFSETQRNKGNFPGRFSGRQFSNSRSEMNVSTLELGDSALYLCASSLTLPGQGFGSYGYTFGSGTRLTVV.

The V gene is TRBV24-1, the J gene TRBJ2-3; D not resolved. Germline V gene data show CDR1 as KGHDR and CDR2 as SFDVKD. The V gene lost 4 bases and the J gene lost 2 bases, with 9 bases spanning the gap. This CDR3 contains 14 residues. CDR3 nucleotide sequence: TGTGCCACCAGTGACCACACGATCACAGATACGCAGTATTTT. Amino acids: CATSDHTITDTQYF.

The chain employs TRBV3-1 (or the pseudogene TRBV3-2) and TRBJ1-4; the D gene is possibly TRBD1 (5 bases). V was clipped by 8 bases and J by 10 bases, with 14 bases between them. Per germline, CDR1 LGHDT and CDR2 YNNKEL (reference sequence). This CDR3 contains 12 residues. The CDR3 is CASGGGDRKLFF. The CDR3, as DNA: TGTGCCAGCGGCGGGGGTGACAGAAAACTGTTTTTT.